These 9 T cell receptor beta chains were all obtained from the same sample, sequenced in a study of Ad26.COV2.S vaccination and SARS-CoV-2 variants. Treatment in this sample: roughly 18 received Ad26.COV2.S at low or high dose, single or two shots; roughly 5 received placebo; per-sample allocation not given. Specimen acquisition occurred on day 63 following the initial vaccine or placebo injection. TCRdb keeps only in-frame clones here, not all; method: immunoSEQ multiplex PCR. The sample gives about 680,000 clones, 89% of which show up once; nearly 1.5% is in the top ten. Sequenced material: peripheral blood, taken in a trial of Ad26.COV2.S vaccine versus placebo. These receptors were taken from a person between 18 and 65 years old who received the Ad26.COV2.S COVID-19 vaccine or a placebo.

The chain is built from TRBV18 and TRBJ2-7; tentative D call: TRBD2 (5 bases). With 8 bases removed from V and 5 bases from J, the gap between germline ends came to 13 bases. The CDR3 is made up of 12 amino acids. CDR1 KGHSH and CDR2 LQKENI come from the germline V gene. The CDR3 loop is CASGTSGDEQYF. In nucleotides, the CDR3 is TGTGCCAGCGGAACATCCGGGGACGAGCAGTACTTC.

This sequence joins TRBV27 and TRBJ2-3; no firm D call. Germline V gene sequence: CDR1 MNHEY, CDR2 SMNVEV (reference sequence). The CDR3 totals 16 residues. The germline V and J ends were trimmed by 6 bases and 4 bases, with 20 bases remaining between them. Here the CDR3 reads CASSYGPYSPADTQYF. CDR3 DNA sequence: TGTGCCAGCAGCTACGGGCCGTATTCGCCCGCAGATACGCAGTATTTT.

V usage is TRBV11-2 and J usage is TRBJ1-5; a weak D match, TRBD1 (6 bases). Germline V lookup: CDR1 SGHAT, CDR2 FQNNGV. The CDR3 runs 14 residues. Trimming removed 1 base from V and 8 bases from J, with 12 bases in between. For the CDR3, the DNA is TGTGCCAGCAGCTTAGGAGGGGGACGAGAGCCCCAGCATTTT. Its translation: CASSLGGGREPQHF.

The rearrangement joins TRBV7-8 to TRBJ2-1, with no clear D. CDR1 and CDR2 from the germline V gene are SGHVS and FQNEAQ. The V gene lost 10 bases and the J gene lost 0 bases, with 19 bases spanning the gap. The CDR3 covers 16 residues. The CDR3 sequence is CATLGQAVSSYNEQFF. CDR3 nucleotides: TGTGCCACCTTAGGGCAGGCTGTCAGCTCCTACAATGAGCAGTTCTTC.

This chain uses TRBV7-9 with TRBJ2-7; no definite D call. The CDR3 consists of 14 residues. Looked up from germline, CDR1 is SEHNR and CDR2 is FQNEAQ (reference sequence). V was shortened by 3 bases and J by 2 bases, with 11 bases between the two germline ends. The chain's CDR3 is CASSFNKNTYEQYF. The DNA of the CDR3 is TGTGCCAGCAGCTTCAACAAGAACACCTACGAGCAGTACTTC. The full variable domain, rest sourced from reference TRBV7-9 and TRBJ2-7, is DTGVSQNPRHKITKRGQNVTFRCDPISEHNRLYWYRQTLGQGPEFLTYFQNEAQLEKSRLLSDRFSAERPKGSFSTLEIQRTEQGDSAMYLCASSFNKNTYEQYFGPGTRLTVT.

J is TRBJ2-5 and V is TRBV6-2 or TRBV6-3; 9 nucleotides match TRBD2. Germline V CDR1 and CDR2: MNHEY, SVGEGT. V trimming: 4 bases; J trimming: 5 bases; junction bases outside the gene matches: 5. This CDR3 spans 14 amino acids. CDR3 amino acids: CASSSGTSWETQYF. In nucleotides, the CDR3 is TGTGCCAGCAGTTCCGGGACTAGCTGGGAGACCCAGTACTTC.

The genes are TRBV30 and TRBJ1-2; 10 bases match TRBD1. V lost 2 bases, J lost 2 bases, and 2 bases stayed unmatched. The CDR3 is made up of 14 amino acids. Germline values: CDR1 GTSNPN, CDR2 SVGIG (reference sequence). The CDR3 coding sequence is TGTGCCTGGAGTCCGGACAGGGGGAACTATGGCTACACCTTC. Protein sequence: CAWSPDRGNYGYTF.

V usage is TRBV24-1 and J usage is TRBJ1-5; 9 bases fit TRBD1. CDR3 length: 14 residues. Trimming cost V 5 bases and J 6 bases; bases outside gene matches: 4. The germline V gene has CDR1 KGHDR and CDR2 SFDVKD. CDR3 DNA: TGTGCCACCAGTGGGACAGGGGACAGTCAGCCCCAGCATTTT. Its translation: CATSGTGDSQPQHF.

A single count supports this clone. The CDR3 here is CSDRTAGDTQYF. Here the CDR3 DNA reads TGCAGCGATCGGACAGCCGGAGATACGCAGTATTTT. The rearrangement links TRBV29-1 to TRBJ2-3; weak D call: TRBD1 (6 bases). V was pared by 7 bases and J by 5 bases, with 13 bases between. The CDR3 is 12 amino acids. Germline CDR1 SQVTM, CDR2 ANQGSEA.